This T cell receptor beta chain was obtained from a study of blood T cell repertoires in COVID-19. Study-level background: The study drew acute and convalescent COVID-19 samples from the United States, Italy and Spain.

Clones were sequenced by immunoSEQ multiplex PCR, and TCRdb holds only the in-frame ones, with some missing. Of around 70,000 clones in the sample, about 88% are singletons; the top ten hold about 8.9%. Germline V lookup: CDR1 SGHKS, CDR2 YYEKEE (reference sequence). V gave up 4 bases and J gave up 3 bases, with 10 bases separating them. The CDR3 runs 13 residues. This TCR came from a human donor in a cohort sampled during active COVID-19. Sequenced: peripheral blood. This rearrangement joins TRBV5-5 to TRBJ2-5; D might be TRBD1 (6 bases). CDR3 loop: CASSRTVEETQYF. The CDR3 DNA reads as TGTGCCAGCAGCCGGACAGTAGAAGAGACCCAGTACTTC.